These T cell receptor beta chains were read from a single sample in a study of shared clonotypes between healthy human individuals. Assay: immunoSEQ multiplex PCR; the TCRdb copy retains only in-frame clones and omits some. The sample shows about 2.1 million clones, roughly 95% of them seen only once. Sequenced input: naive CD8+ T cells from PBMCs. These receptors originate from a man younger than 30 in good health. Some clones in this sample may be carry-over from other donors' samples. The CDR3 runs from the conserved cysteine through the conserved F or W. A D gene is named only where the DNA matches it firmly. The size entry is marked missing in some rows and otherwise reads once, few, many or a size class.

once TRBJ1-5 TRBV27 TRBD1 CASRDGTGGNQPQHF TGTGCCAGCAGGGATGGGACAGGGGGAAATCAGCCCCAGCATTTT
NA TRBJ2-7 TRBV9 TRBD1 CASSSAGTAYEQYF TGTGCCAGCAGCTCCGCCGGGACAGCCTACGAGCAGTACTTC
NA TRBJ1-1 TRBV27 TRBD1 CASSPRTGTEAFF TGTGCCAGCAGCCCGAGGACAGGGACTGAAGCTTTCTTT
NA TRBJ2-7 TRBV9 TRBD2 CASSEGLAGYEQYF TGTGCCAGCAGCGAGGGACTAGCGGGTTACGAGCAGTACTTC
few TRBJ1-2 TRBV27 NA CASSPRTANYGYTF TGTGCCAGCAGTCCACGGACAGCGAACTATGGCTACACCTTC
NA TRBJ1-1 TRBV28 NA CASCGVMNTEAFF TGTGCCAGCTGTGGGGTGATGAACACTGAAGCTTTCTTT
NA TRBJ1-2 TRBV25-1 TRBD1 CASSALGTVLGYTF TGTGCCAGCAGTGCCCTCGGGACAGTACTTGGCTACACCTTC
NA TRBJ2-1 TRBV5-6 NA CASSQDNEQFF TGTGCCAGCAGTCAAGACAATGAGCAGTTCTTC
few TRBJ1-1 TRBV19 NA CASMSVTEAFF TGTGCCAGTATGAGCGTGACTGAAGCTTTCTTT
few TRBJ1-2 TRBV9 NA CASSAYYEANYGYTF TGTGCCAGCAGCGCCTATTACGAGGCTAACTATGGCTACACCTTC
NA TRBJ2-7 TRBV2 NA CASAPSAGNTYEQYF TGTGCCAGCGCCCCCTCTGCCGGAAATACCTACGAGCAGTACTTC
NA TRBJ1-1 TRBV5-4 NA CASSRDLTEAFF TGTGCCAGCAGCCGAGATCTCACTGAAGCTTTCTTT
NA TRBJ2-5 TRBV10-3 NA CAISDSLLQETQYF TGTGCCATCAGTGATAGCCTCCTTCAAGAGACCCAGTACTTC
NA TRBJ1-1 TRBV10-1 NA CASSGGRDTEAFF TGCGCCAGCAGTGGGGGACGAGACACTGAAGCTTTCTTT
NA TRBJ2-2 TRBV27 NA CASSFPYTGELFF TGTGCCAGCAGCTTTCCTTACACCGGGGAGCTGTTTTTT
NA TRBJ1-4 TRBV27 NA CASSLVLETTNEKLFF TGTGCCAGCAGTTTAGTGTTGGAGACAACTAATGAAAAACTGTTTTTT
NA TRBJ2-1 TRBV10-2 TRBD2 CASSEPRTSGSYNEQFF TGCGCCAGCAGTGAGCCCCGAACTAGCGGCTCCTACAATGAGCAGTTCTTC
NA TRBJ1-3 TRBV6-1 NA CASSEALPEGNTIYF TGTGCCAGCAGTGAAGCGCTTCCGGAGGGAAACACCATATATTTT
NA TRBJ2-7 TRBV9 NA CASSRGYEQYF TGTGCCAGCAGCCGGGGGTACGAGCAGTACTTC
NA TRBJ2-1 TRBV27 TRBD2 CASSLGVAGVLTYNEQFF TGTGCCAGCAGTTTAGGTGTAGCGGGAGTCCTCACCTACAATGAGCAGTTCTTC
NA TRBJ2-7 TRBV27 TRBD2 CASSSGLAGGPAAYEQYF TGTGCCAGCAGTTCAGGACTAGCGGGAGGGCCGGCAGCCTACGAGCAGTACTTC
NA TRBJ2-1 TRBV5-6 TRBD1 CASTQGGSFDNEQFF TGTGCCAGCACCCAAGGGGGCTCCTTCGACAATGAGCAGTTCTTC
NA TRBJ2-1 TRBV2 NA CASDTRDGGNEQFF TGTGCCAGCGACACCCGGGACGGTGGCAATGAGCAGTTCTTC
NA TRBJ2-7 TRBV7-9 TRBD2 CASSLVGGTSGTYEQYF TGTGCCAGCAGCTTAGTCGGTGGGACTAGCGGGACCTACGAGCAGTACTTC
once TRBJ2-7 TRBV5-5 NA CASSLGGTRYEQYF TGTGCCAGCAGCTTGGGGGGGACAAGGTACGAGCAGTACTTC
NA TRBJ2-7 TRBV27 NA CASSRKGREQYF TGTGCCAGCAGCCGAAAGGGTAGAGAGCAGTACTTC